A single sample is the source of the 20 T cell receptor beta chains below, sequenced in a study of blood T cells in healthy people across ages. PCR was performed a second time for about 6 to 12 cycles using a sample-barcoded 5' primer and a J-beta primer mix. TCRdb independently ran MiXCR on the 5' RACE reads; one entry per CDR3 protein. Of 550,000 to 800,000 distinct CDR3 sequences listed, approximately 29% are singletons. The source material was blood. These receptors were obtained from a woman of 80 years or more in good health.

The V gene is TRBV5-1, the J gene TRBJ1-1; D is possibly TRBD1 (6 bases). V was shortened by 0 bases and J by 5 bases, with 17 bases between the two germline ends. Germline CDR1 is SGHRS and CDR2 is YFSETQ. The CDR3 is 16 amino acids. The CDR3 protein is CASSLDLGARRTEAFF. The CDR3 DNA sequence: TGCGCCAGCAGCTTGGATCTGGGGGCGCGTAGGACTGAAGCTTTCTTT. Variable domain in full (rest from reference TRBV5-1 and TRBJ1-1): KAGVTQTPRYLIKTRGQQVTLSCSPISGHRSVSWYQQTPGQGLQFLFEYFSETQRNKGNFPGRFSGRQFSNSRSEMNVSTLELGDSALYLCASSLDLGARRTEAFFGQGTRLTVV.

With regard to this clonotype: A much larger clone differs by one base, so this may be a read error. The rearrangement joins TRBV7-7 to TRBJ2-1, with D possibly matching TRBD2 (6 bases). The last part of the DNA fits TRBJ2-7 better; the J call may be wrong. The CDR3 loop spans 14 amino acids. Germline lookup yields CDR1 SSHAT and CDR2 FNYEAQ (reference sequence). This CDR3 reads CASSSSEGYNEQYF. In DNA form, the CDR3 reads TGTGCCAGCAGTTCCTCGGAGGGCTACAATGAGCAGTACTTC.

This clonotype was counted many times. V is TRBV6-6 and J is TRBJ1-5; the match to TRBD1 covers 7 bases. The CDR3 sequence is 14 residues long. Trimming cost V 6 bases and J 3 bases; bases outside gene matches: 5. Germline CDR1 reads MNHNY; CDR2 reads SVGAGI (reference sequence). CDR3 loop: CASRGGQINQPQHF. The CDR3 bases are TGTGCCAGCAGGGGGGGACAGATCAATCAGCCCCAGCATTTT.

This clonotype was counted at least ten times. The chain is built from TRBV5-1 and TRBJ1-4, with D perhaps TRBD1 (5 bases). Trimming shortened V by 0 bases and J by 3 bases, and 9 bases separated the two germline ends. CDR3 size: 15 residues. Germline CDR1 SGHRS, CDR2 YFSETQ. CDR3 sequence reads: CASSLEGAPNEKLFF. CDR3 sequence (DNA): TGCGCCAGCAGCTTGGAAGGGGCGCCTAATGAAAAACTGTTTTTT.

A few counts support this clonotype. The chain has TRBV4-1 and TRBJ1-4; 7 bases match TRBD1. The CDR3 sequence is 17 residues long. The V and J ends lost 0 bases and 5 bases, in that order; junction bases with no gene match: 9. Per germline, CDR1 MGHRA and CDR2 YSYEKL. The CDR3 here is CASSQDSGTARNEKLFF. Written as DNA, the CDR3 is TGCGCCAGCAGCCAAGATTCTGGGACAGCCCGGAATGAAAAACTGTTTTTT.

The V and J genes are TRBV5-1 and TRBJ1-4, with TRBD1 as a possible D gene (5 bases). The CDR3 runs 15 residues. V lost 5 bases and J 7 bases, leaving 18 bases between the germline ends. Germline CDR1 reads SGHRS; CDR2 reads YFSETQ. The CDR3 sequence: CASRPAQGKGEKLFF. The CDR3 DNA reads TGCGCCAGCAGACCCGCGCAGGGCAAGGGTGAAAAACTGTTTTTT.

This clonotype was counted many times. The V and J genes are TRBV20-1 and TRBJ2-3; TRBD1 aligns across 9 bases. V lost 3 bases, J lost 4 bases, and 11 bases stayed unmatched. The germline V gene has CDR1 DFQATT and CDR2 SNEGSKA (reference sequence). This CDR3 is built from 16 residues. The CDR3 region is CSASESGGQGADTQYF. CDR3 nucleotide sequence: TGCAGTGCTAGTGAGAGTGGGGGACAGGGCGCAGATACGCAGTATTTT.

On this clonotype itself: Given a much more abundant clone one base away, this may be a read error. CDR3 sequence reads: CANSSSQGGAYEQYF. CDR3 sequence (DNA): TGTGCCAACAGCTCTTCACAGGGGGGGGCCTACGAGCAGTACTTC. This sequence joins TRBV7-9 and TRBJ2-7; D perhaps matches TRBD1 (8 bases). This CDR3 comprises 15 residues. Looked up from germline, CDR1 is SEHNR and CDR2 is FQNEAQ (reference sequence).

This clonotype was recorded many times. The CDR3 DNA reads as TGTGCCAGCAGTCCTACAGGGAACCCGCCGCGAGAGCAGTACTTC. As protein: CASSPTGNPPREQYF. V and J are TRBV12-3 or TRBV12-4 and TRBJ2-7, with D tentatively TRBD1 (6 bases). V was pared by 5 bases and J by 7 bases, with 21 bases between. This CDR3 has 15 amino acids.

This chain joins TRBV7-2 and TRBJ2-1; TRBD2 agrees at 13 bases. CDR3 length: 15 amino acids. Germline lookup yields CDR1 SGHTA and CDR2 FQGNSA. The V segment lost 5 bases and the J segment 9 bases; nucleotides outside the gene matches: 7. CDR3 amino acids: CASSAGLAGDGEQFF. The DNA of the CDR3 is TGTGCCAGCAGCGCAGGACTAGCGGGGGACGGTGAGCAGTTCTTC.

This clonotype was seen more than once but under ten times. A read error may explain this, as a much larger clone is one base away. The V gene is TRBV20-1, the J gene TRBJ2-5; 7 bases are shared with TRBD1. The last part of the DNA fits TRBJ2-1 better; the J call may be wrong. The CDR3 length is 12 residues. CDR1 and CDR2 (germline): DFQATT, SNEGSKA (reference sequence). The CDR3 DNA follows: TGCAGTGCTAGCAGGGGGTTGGAGACCCAGTTCTTC. This sequence encodes CSASRGLETQFF.

The chain joins TRBV7-9 to TRBJ1-1; D perhaps matches TRBD1 (5 bases). From germline, CDR1 is SEHNR and CDR2 FQNEAQ (reference sequence). V was pared by 4 bases and J by 1 base, with 13 bases between. The CDR3 is made up of 15 amino acids. The CDR3 DNA follows: TGTGCCAGCAGCTCCACCCAGGGACGGAACACTGAAGCTTTCTTT. Protein product: CASSSTQGRNTEAFF.

This clonotype was seen repeatedly, ten times or more. The chain recombines TRBV28 with TRBJ2-5; possible D gene TRBD1, 6 bases. CDR3 size: 13 residues. V was cut by 6 bases and J by 2 bases, with 10 bases left in between. CDR1 and CDR2 from the germline V gene are MDHEN and SYDVKM. The CDR3 here is CASRVDRQETQYF. The CDR3 nucleotides are TGTGCCAGCAGGGTTGACAGGCAAGAGACCCAGTACTTC.

This clonotype was seen a handful of times. The genes are TRBV7-3 and TRBJ1-2, with D maybe TRBD1 (5 bases). V lost 5 bases and J 2 bases, leaving 15 bases between the germline ends. Germline-derived CDR1 and CDR2 are SGHTA and FQGTGA. The CDR3 has 15 residues. CDR3 DNA sequence: TGTGCCAGCAGCCTCCTGGGGGGTGAGAACTATGGCTACACCTTC. Protein: CASSLLGGENYGYTF. The variable domain in full, completed from reference TRBV7-3 and TRBJ1-2, reads GAGVSQTPSNKVTEKGKYVELRCDPISGHTALYWYRQSLGQGPEFLIYFQGTGAADDSGLPNDRFFAVRPEGSVSTLKIQRTERGDSAVYLCASSLLGGENYGYTFGSGTRLTVV.

V gene TRBV18 combines with J gene TRBJ2-2; 10 bases are a match to TRBD2. The CDR3 sequence is 16 residues long. CDR1 KGHSH and CDR2 LQKENI come from the germline V gene. The J segment lost 6 bases and the V segment lost 2 bases, leaving 6 bases of the junction unmatched. The CDR3 DNA follows: TGTGCCAGCTCACCATCAGCGGGGGGGCCTTCCGGGGAGCTGTTTTTT. It yields the protein CASSPSAGGPSGELFF.

This clonotype was detected only a few times. This chain links TRBV28 with TRBJ1-4, with TRBD1 matching over 9 bases. V dropped 11 bases and J dropped 13; count of bases not matched to a gene: 5. Germline V gene data show CDR1 as MDHEN and CDR2 as SYDVKM. This CDR3 is 10 amino acids long. The CDR3 reads CADRGSGLFF. DNA for the CDR3: TGTGCCGACAGGGGGTCGGGACTGTTTTTT.

This clonotype was picked up many times. This chain uses TRBV2 with TRBJ2-1, with D tentatively TRBD2 (6 bases). V was pared by 6 bases and J by 10 bases, with 19 bases between. Germline V gives CDR1 SNHLY, CDR2 FYNNEI. The CDR3 contains 14 residues. The CDR3 coding sequence is TGTGCCAGCAGGACTTCCTTGGGACTCCAAGAGCAGTTCTTC. Its translation: CASRTSLGLQEQFF. Looking up the rest from reference TRBV2 and TRBJ2-1 gives the full variable domain: EPEVTQTPSHQVTQMGQEVILRCVPISNHLYFYWYRQILGQKVEFLVSFYNNEISEKSEIFDDQFSVERPDGSNFTLKIRSTKLEDSAMYFCASRTSLGLQEQFFGPGTRLTVL.

Many counts were recorded for this clonotype. CDR3 loop: CASSVGRQGYTF. CDR3 DNA sequence: TGTGCCAGCAGTGTAGGGCGACAAGGCTACACCTTC. The chain recombines TRBV2 with TRBJ1-2; D gene unclear. The germline V gene has CDR1 SNHLY and CDR2 FYNNEI. The V end was cut by 4 bases, the J end by 8 bases, with 11 bases between. The CDR3 consists of 12 residues.

The J gene is TRBJ2-7, the V gene TRBV7-2; 11 nucleotides match TRBD2. The CDR3 contains 16 residues. Germline trimming cut 2 bases from V and 0 bases from J; bases unmatched to any gene: 3. CDR1 is SGHTA and CDR2 is FQGNSA in the germline V gene. The CDR3 protein is CASSLILAGGSYEQYF. As DNA, the CDR3 is TGTGCCAGCAGCTTAATCCTAGCGGGAGGCTCCTACGAGCAGTACTTC.

This clonotype was counted only a few times. This sequence joins TRBV6-5 and TRBJ1-4; D not resolved. The CDR3 length is 15 residues. Looked up from germline, CDR1 is MNHEY and CDR2 is SVGAGI. V gave up 0 bases and J gave up 4 bases, with 9 bases separating them. CDR3 protein: CASSYSQTDNEKLFF. The CDR3 nucleotides read TGTGCCAGCAGTTACTCACAGACCGATAATGAAAAACTGTTTTTT.